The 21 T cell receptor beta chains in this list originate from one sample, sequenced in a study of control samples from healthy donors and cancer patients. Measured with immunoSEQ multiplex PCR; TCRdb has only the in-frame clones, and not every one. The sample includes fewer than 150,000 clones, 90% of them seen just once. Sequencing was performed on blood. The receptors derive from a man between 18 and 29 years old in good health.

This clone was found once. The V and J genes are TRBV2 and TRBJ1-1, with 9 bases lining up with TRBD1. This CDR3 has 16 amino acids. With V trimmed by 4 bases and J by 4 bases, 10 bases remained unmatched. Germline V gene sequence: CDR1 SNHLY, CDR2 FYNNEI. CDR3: CASSAGTGFEGTEAFF. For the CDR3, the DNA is TGTGCCAGCAGTGCCGGGACAGGGTTTGAAGGCACTGAAGCTTTCTTT.

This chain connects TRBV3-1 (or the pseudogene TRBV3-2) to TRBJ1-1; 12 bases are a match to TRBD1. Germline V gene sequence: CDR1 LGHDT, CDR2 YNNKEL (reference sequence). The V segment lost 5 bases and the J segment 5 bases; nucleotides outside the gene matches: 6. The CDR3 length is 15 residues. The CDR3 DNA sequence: TGTGCCAGCAGCTCCCGGGACAGGGGGCATACTGAAGCTTTCTTT. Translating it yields CASSSRDRGHTEAFF.

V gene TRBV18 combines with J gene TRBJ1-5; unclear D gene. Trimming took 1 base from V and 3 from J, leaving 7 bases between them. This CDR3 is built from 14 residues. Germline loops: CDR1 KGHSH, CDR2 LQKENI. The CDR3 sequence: CASSPQPDNQPQHF. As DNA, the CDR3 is TGTGCCAGCTCACCACAACCCGACAATCAGCCCCAGCATTTT. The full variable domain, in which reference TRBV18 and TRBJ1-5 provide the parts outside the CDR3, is NAGVMQNPRHLVRRRGQEARLRCSPMKGHSHVYWYRQLPEEGLKFMVYLQKENIIDESGMPKERFSAEFPKEGPSILRIQQVVRGDSAAYFCASSPQPDNQPQHFGDGTRLSIL.

The chain's CDR3 is CATSGRLAGGPFSTGELFF. Here the CDR3 DNA reads TGTGCCACCAGCGGAAGACTAGCGGGAGGGCCGTTTAGCACCGGGGAGCTGTTTTTT. This chain connects TRBV15 to TRBJ2-2, with 14 bases identical to TRBD2. CDR3 length: 19 residues. Germline CDR1 is LNHNV and CDR2 is YYDKDF (reference sequence). Losses at the gene ends were 5 bases for V and 4 bases for J; bases not matched to a gene: 12.

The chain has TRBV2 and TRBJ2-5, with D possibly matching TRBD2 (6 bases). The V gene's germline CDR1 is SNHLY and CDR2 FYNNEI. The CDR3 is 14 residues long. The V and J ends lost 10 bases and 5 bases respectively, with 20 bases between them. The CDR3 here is CATQRVHGAETQYF. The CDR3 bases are TGTGCCACCCAGCGGGTGCACGGGGCGGAGACCCAGTACTTC.

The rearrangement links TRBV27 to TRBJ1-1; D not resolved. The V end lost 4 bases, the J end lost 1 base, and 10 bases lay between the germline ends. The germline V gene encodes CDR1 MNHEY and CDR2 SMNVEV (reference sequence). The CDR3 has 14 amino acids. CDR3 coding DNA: TGTGCCAGCAGTTATTACGGGGAGAACACTGAAGCTTTCTTT. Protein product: CASSYYGENTEAFF.

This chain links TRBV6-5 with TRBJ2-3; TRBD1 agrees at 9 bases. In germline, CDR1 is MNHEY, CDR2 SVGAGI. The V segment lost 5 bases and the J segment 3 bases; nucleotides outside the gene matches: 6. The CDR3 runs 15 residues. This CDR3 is CASSIRDRVTDTQYF. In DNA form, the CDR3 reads TGTGCCAGCAGTATAAGGGACAGGGTGACAGATACGCAGTATTTT.

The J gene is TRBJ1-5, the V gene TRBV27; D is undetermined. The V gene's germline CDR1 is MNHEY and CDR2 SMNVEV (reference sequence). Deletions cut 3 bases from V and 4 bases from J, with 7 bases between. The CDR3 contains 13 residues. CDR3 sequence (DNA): TGTGCCAGCAGTTTCCTGCAGAATCAGCCCCAGCATTTT. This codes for CASSFLQNQPQHF.

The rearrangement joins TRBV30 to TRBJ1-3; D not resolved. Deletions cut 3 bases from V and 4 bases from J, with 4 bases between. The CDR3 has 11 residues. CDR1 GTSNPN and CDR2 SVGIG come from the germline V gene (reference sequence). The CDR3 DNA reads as TGTGCCTGGAGAGAAGGAAACACCATATATTTT. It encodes CAWREGNTIYF.

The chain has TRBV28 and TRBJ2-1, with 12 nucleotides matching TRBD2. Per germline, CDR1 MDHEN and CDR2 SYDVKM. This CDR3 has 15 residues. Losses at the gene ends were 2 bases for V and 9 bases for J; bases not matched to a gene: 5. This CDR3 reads CASSLRPSGGGEQFF. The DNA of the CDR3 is TGTGCCAGCAGTTTACGGCCTAGCGGGGGGGGTGAGCAGTTCTTC.

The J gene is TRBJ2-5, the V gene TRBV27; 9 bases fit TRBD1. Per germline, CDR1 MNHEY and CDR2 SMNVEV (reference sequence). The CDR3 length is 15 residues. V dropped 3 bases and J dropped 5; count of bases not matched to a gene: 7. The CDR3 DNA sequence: TGTGCCAGCAGTTTCCAGGGACAGGGCAGGGAGACCCAGTACTTC. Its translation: CASSFQGQGRETQYF.

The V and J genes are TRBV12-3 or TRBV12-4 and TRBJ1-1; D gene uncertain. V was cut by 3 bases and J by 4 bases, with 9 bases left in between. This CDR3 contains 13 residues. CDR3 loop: CASSLKGGTEAFF. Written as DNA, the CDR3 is TGTGCCAGCAGTTTGAAGGGAGGCACTGAAGCTTTCTTT.

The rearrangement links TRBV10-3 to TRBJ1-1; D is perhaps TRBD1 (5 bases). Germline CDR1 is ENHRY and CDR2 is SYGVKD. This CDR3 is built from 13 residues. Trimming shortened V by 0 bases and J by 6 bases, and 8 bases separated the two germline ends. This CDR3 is CAISESPGAEAFF. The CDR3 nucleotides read TGTGCCATCAGTGAGTCACCGGGGGCTGAAGCTTTCTTT.

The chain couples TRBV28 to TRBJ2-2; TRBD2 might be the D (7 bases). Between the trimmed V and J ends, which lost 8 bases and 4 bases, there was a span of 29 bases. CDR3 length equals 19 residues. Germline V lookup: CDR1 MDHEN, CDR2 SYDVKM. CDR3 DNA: TGTGCCAGCTTTTGGGGGACTATAGGTACAGGGATGACCACCGGGGAGCTGTTTTTT. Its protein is CASFWGTIGTGMTTGELFF. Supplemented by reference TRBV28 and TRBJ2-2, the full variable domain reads DVKVTQSSRYLVKRTGEKVFLECVQDMDHENMFWYRQDPGLGLRLIYFSYDVKMKEKGDIPEGYSVSREKKERFSLILESASTNQTSMYLCASFWGTIGTGMTTGELFFGEGSRLTVL.

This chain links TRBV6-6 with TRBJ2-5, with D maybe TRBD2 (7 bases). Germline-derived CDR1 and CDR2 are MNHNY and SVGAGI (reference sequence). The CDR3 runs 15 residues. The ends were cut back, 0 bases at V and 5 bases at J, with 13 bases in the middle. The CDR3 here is CASSYSRGGGETQYF. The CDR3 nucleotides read TGTGCCAGCAGTTACTCGAGGGGGGGCGGGGAGACCCAGTACTTC.

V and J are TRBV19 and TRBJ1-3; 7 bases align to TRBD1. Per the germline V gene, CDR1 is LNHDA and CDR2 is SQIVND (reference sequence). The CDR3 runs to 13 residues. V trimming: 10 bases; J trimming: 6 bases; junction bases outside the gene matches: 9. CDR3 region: CATSTGKANTIYF. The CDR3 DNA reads TGTGCCACCTCGACAGGGAAGGCAAACACCATATATTTT.

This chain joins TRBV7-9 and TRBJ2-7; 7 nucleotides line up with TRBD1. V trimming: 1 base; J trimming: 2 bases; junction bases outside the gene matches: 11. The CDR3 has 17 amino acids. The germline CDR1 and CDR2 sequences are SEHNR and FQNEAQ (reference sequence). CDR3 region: CASSLGTGDPRPYEQYF. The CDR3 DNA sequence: TGTGCCAGCAGCTTAGGAACAGGGGACCCAAGACCCTACGAGCAGTACTTC. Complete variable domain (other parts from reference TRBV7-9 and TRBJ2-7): DTGVSQNPRHKITKRGQNVTFRCDPISEHNRLYWYRQTLGQGPEFLTYFQNEAQLEKSRLLSDRFSAERPKGSFSTLEIQRTEQGDSAMYLCASSLGTGDPRPYEQYFGPGTRLTVT.

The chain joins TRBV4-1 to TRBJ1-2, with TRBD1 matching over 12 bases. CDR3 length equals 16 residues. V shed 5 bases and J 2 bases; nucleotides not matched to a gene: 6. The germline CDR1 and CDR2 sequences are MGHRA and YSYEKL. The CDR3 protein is CASSEIGTGGNYGYTF. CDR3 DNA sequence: TGCGCCAGCAGCGAAATTGGGACAGGGGGCAACTATGGCTACACCTTC.

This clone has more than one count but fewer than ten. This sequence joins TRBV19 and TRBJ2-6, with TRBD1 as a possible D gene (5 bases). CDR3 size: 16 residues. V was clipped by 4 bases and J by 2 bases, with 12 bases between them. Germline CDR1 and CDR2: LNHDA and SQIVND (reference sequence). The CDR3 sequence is CASSTFQGAGANVLTF. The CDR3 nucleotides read TGTGCCAGTAGTACCTTCCAGGGTGCTGGGGCCAACGTCCTGACTTTC. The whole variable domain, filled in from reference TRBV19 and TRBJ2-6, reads DGGITQSPKYLFRKEGQNVTLSCEQNLNHDAMYWYRQDPGQGLRLIYYSQIVNDFQKGDIAEGYSVSREKKESFPLTVTSAQKNPTAFYLCASSTFQGAGANVLTFGAGSRLTVL.

The CDR3 nucleotides read TGTGCCAGCAGCTTGTTAGACCCAGATACGCAGTATTTT. Amino acid sequence: CASSLLDPDTQYF. V usage is TRBV5-6 and J usage is TRBJ2-3; D gene unclear. The CDR3 has 13 residues. Germline lookup yields CDR1 SGHDT and CDR2 YYEEEE. The V end was cut by 1 base, the J end by 4 bases, with 7 bases between.

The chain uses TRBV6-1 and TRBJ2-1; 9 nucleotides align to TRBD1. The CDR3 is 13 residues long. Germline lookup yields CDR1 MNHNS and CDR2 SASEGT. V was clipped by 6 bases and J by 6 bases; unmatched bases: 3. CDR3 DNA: TGTGCCAGCAGAGACAGGGGGGTCAATGAGCAGTTCTTC. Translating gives CASRDRGVNEQFF.